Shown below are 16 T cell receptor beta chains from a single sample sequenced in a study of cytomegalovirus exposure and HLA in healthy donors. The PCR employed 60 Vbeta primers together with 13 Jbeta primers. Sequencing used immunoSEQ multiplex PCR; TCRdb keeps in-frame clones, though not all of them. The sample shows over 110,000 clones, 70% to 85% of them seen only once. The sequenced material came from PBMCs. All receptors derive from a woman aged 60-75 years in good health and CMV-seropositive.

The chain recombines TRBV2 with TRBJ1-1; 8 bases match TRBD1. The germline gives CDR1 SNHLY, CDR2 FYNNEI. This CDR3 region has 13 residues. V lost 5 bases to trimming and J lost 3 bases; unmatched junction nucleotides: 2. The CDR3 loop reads CASSHRGDTEAFF. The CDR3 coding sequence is TGTGCCAGCAGTCACAGGGGGGACACTGAAGCTTTCTTT.

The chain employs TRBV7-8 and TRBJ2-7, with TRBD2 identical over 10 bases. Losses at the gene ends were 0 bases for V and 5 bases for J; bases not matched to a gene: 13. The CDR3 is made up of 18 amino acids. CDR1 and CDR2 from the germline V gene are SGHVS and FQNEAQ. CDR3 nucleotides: TGTGCCAGCAGCTTAGCGCTAGCGGGAGAGTGGGGTACGGACGAGCAGTACTTC. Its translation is CASSLALAGEWGTDEQYF.

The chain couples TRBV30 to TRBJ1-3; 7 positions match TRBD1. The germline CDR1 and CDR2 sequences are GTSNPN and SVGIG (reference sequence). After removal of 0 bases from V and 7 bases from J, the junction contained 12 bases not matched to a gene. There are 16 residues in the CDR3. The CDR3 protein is CAWSVQEVAGGNTIYF. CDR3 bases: TGTGCCTGGAGTGTACAAGAGGTCGCAGGGGGTAACACCATATATTTT.

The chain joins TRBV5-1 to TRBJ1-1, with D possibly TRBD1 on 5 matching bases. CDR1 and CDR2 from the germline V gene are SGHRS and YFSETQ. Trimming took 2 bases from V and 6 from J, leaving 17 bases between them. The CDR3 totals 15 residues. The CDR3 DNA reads TGCGCCAGCAGCTTACTGGCCGACTCGGGGGCTGAAGCTTTCTTT. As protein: CASSLLADSGAEAFF.

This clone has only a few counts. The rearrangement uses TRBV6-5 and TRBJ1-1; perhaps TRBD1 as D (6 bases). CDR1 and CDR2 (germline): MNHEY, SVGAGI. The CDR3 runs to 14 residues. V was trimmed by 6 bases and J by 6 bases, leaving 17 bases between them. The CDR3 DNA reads TGTGCCAGCAGCCGACGTGGAAGGGGGTCTGAAGCTTTCTTT. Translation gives CASSRRGRGSEAFF.

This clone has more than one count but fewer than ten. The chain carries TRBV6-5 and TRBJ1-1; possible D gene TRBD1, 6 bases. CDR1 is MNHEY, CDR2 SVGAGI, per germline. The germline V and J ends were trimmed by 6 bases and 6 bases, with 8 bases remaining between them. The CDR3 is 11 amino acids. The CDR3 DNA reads TGTGCCAGCAGAGGGGGAGCTGAAGCTTTCTTT. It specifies CASRGGAEAFF.

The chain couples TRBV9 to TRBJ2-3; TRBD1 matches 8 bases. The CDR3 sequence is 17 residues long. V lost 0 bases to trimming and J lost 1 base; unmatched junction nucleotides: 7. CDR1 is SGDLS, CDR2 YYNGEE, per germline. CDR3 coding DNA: TGTGCCAGCAGCGTAGGGGGACAGGCCGCAGGCACAGATACGCAGTATTTT. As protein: CASSVGGQAAGTDTQYF. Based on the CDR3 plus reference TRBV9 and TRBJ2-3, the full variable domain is DSGVTQTPKHLITATGQRVTLRCSPRSGDLSVYWYQQSLDQGLQFLIQYYNGEERAKGNILERFSAQQFPDLHSELNLSSLELGDSALYFCASSVGGQAAGTDTQYFGPGTRLTVL.

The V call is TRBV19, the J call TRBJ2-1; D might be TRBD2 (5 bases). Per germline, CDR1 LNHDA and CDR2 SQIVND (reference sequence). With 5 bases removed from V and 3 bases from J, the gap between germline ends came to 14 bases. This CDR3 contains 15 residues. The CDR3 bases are TGTGCCAGTAGTTGGAATGACGGGGTCTACAATGAGCAGTTCTTC. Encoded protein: CASSWNDGVYNEQFF.

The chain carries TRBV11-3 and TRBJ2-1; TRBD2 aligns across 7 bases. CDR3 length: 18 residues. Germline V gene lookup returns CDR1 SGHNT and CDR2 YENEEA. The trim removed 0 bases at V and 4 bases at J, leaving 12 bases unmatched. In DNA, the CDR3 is TGTGCCAGCAGCTTAGATCTAGGAAGGGACTACCTTTACAATGAGCAGTTCTTC. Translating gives CASSLDLGRDYLYNEQFF.

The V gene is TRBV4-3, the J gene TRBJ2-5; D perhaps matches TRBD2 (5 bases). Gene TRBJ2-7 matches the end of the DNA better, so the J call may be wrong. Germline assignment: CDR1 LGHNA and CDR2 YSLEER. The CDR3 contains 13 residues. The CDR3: CASSQVGGYEQYF. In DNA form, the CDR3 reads TGCGCCAGCAGCCAAGTAGGAGGCTACGAGCAGTACTTC.

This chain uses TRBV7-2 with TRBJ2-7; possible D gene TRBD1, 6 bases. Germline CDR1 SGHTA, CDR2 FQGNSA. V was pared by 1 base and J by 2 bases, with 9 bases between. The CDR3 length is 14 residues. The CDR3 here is CASSLEQGPYEQYF. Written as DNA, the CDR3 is TGTGCCAGCAGCTTAGAGCAGGGGCCCTACGAGCAGTACTTC.

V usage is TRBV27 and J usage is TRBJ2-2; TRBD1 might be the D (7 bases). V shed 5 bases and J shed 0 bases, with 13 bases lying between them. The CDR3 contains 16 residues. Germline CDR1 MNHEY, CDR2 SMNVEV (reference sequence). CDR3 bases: TGTGCCAGCAGTAGGAGGGGGCTCTCGAACACCGGGGAGCTGTTTTTT. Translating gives CASSRRGLSNTGELFF.

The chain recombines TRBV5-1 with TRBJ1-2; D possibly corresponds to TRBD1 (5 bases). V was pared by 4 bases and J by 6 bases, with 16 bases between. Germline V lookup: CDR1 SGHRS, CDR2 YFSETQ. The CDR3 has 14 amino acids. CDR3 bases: TGCGCCAGCAGCGTATCACCCGAAGGGGATGGCTACACCTTC. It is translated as CASSVSPEGDGYTF. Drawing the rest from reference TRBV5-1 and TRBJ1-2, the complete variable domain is KAGVTQTPRYLIKTRGQQVTLSCSPISGHRSVSWYQQTPGQGLQFLFEYFSETQRNKGNFPGRFSGRQFSNSRSEMNVSTLELGDSALYLCASSVSPEGDGYTFGSGTRLTVV.

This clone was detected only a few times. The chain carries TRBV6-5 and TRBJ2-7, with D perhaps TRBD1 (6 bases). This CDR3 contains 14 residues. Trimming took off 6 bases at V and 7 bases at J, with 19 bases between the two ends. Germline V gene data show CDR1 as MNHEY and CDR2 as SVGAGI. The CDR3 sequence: CASRRDIAVGEQYF. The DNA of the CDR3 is TGTGCCAGCAGAAGGGACATCGCCGTGGGGGAGCAGTACTTC.

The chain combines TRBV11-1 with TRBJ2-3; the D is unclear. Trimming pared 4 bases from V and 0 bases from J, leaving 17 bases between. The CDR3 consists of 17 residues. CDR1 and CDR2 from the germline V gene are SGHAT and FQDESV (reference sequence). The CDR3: CASSSSYRRKSTDTQYF. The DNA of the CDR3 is TGTGCCAGCAGCTCGAGTTACCGGCGGAAGAGCACAGATACGCAGTATTTT.

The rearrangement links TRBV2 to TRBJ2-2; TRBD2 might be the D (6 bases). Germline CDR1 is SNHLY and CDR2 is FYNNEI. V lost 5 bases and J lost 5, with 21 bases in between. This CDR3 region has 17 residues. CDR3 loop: CASSPTSGTVGTGELFF. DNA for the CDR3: TGTGCCAGCAGTCCAACCTCCGGGACTGTGGGAACCGGGGAGCTGTTTTTT.